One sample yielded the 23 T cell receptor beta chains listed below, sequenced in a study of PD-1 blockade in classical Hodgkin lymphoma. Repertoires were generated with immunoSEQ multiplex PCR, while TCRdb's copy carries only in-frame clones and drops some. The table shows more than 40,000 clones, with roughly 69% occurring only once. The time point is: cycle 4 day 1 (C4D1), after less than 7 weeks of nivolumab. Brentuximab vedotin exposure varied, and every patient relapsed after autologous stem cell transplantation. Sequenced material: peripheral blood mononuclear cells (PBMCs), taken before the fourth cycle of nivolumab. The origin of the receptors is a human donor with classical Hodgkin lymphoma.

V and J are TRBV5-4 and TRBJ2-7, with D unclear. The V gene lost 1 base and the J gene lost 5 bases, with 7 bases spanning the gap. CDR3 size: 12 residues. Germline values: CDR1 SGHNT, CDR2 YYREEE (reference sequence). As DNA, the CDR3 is TGTGCCAGCAGCTTGAGGGTGGACGAGCAGTACTTC. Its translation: CASSLRVDEQYF.

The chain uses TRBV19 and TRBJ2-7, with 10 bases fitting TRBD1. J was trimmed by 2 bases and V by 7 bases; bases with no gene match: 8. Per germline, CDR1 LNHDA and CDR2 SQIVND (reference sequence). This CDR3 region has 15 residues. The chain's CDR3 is CASTPGQGWTYEQYF. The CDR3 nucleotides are TGTGCCAGTACCCCGGGACAGGGGTGGACCTACGAGCAGTACTTC. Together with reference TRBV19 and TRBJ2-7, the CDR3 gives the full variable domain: DGGITQSPKYLFRKEGQNVTLSCEQNLNHDAMYWYRQDPGQGLRLIYYSQIVNDFQKGDIAEGYSVSREKKESFPLTVTSAQKNPTAFYLCASTPGQGWTYEQYFGPGTRLTVT.

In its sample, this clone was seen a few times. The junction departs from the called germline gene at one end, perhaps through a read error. CDR3 in amino acids: CASRGNLKGQGDWHF. The CDR3 DNA sequence: TGTGCCAGTAGAGGGAACCTTAAGGGACAGGGGGACTGGCACTTC. The V call is TRBV19, the J call TRBJ2-4, with 11 bases that match TRBD1. CDR1 and CDR2 from the germline V gene are LNHDA and SQIVND (reference sequence). The CDR3 has 15 amino acids.

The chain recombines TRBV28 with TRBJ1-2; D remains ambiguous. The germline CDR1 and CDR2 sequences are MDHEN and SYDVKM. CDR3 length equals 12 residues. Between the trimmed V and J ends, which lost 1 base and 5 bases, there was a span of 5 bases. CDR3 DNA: TGTGCCAGCAGTTTATCGGTTTATGGCTACACCTTC. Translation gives CASSLSVYGYTF.

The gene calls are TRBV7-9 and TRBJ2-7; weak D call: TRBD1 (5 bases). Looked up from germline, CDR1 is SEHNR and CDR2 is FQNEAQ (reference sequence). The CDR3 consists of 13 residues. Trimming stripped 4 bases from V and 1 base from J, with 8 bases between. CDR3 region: CASSSYRSYEQYF. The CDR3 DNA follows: TGTGCCAGCAGCTCTTACAGGTCCTACGAGCAGTACTTC.

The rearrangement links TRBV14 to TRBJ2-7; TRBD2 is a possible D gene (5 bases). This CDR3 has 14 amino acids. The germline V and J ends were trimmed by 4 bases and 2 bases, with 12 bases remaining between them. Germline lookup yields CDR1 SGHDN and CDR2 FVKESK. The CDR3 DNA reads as TGTGCCAGCAGCCCCCGTGAGCGGACCTACGAGCAGTACTTC. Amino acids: CASSPRERTYEQYF.

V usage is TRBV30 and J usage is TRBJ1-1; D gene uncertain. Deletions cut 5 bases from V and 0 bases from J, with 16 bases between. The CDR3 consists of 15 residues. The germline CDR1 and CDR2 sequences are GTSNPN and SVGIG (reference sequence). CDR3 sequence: CAWSPPLTLNTEAFF. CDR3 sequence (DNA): TGTGCCTGGTCCCCCCCGCTAACCCTGAACACTGAAGCTTTCTTT.

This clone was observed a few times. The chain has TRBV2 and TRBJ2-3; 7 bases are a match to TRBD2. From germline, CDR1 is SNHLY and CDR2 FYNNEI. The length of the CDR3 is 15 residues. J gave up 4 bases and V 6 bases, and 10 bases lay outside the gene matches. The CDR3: CASRSSGVRSDTQYF. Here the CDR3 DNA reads TGTGCCAGCAGGTCGAGCGGGGTTAGATCAGATACGCAGTATTTT.

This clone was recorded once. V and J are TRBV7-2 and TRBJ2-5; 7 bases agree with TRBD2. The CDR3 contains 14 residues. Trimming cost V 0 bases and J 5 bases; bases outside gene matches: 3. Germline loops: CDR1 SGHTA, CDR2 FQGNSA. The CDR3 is CASSLAIGGETQYF. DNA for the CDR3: TGTGCCAGCAGCTTAGCGATCGGGGGGGAGACCCAGTACTTC. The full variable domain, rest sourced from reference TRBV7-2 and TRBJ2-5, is GAGVSQSPSNKVTEKGKDVELRCDPISGHTALYWYRQSLGQGLEFLIYFQGNSAPDKSGLPSDRFSAERTGGSVSTLTIQRTQQEDSAVYLCASSLAIGGETQYFGPGTRLLVL.

The CDR3 sequence: CASSSLPGWGTGELFF. The CDR3 region has the DNA TGTGCCAGCAGCTCCCTGCCGGGATGGGGCACCGGGGAGCTGTTTTTT. The rearrangement joins TRBV13 to TRBJ2-2; weak D call: TRBD2 (5 bases). CDR1 and CDR2 from the germline V gene are PRHDT and FYEKMQ (reference sequence). The ends were cut back, 4 bases at V and 4 bases at J, with 16 bases in the middle. This CDR3 is 16 amino acids long.

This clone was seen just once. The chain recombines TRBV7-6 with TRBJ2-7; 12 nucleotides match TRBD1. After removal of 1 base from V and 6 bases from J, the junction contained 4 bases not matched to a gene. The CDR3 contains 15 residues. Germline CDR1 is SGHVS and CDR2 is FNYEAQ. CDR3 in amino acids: CASSLVPGQGAEQYF. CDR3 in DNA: TGTGCCAGCAGCTTAGTCCCGGGACAGGGGGCCGAGCAGTACTTC.

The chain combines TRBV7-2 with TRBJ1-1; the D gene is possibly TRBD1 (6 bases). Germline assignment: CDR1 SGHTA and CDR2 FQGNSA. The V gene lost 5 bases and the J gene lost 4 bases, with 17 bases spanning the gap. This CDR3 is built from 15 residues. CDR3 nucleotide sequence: TGTGCCAGCAGCACCGGGACATCCTTAGCCACTGAAGCTTTCTTT. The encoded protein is CASSTGTSLATEAFF.

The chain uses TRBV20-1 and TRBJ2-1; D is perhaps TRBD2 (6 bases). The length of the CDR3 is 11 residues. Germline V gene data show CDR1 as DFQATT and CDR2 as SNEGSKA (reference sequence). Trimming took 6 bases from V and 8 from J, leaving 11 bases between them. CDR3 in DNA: TGCAGTGCCCCCGGGGGTCATGAGCAGTTCTTC. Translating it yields CSAPGGHEQFF.

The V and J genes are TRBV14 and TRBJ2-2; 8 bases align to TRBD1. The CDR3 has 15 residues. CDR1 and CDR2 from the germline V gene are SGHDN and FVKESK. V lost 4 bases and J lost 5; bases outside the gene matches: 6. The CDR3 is CASSPWTGLTGELFF. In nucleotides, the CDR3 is TGTGCCAGCAGCCCTTGGACAGGGTTAACCGGGGAGCTGTTTTTT.

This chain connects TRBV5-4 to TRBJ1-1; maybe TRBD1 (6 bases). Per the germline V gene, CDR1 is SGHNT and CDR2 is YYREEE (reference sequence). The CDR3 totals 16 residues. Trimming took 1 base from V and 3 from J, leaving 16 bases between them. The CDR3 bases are TGTGCCAGCAGCTTGTTGGACAGCGCGAGGGACACTGAAGCTTTCTTT. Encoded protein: CASSLLDSARDTEAFF.

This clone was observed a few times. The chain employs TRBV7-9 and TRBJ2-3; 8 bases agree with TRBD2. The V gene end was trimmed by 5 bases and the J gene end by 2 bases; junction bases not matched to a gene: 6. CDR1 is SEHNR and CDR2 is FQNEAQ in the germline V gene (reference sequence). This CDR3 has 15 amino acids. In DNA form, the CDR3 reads TGTGCCAGCAGCCATAGCGGGGCCGACACAGATACGCAGTATTTT. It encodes CASSHSGADTDTQYF.

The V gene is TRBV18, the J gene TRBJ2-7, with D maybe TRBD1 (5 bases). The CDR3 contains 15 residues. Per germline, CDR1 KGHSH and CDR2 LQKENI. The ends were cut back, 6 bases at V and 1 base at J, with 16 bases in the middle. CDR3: CASSPKQARSYEQYF. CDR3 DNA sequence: TGTGCCAGCTCCCCCAAACAGGCGAGATCCTACGAGCAGTACTTC.

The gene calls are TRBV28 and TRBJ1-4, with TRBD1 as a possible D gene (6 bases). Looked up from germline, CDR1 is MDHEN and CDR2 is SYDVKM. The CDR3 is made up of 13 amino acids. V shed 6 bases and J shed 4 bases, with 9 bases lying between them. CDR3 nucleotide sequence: TGTGCCAGCAGCGGACAGAATAATGAAAAACTGTTTTTT. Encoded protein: CASSGQNNEKLFF.

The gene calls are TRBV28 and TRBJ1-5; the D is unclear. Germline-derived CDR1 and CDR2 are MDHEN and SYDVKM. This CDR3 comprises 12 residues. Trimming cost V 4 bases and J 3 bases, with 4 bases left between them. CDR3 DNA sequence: TGTGCCAGCAGTTCCCCCAATCAGCCCCAGCATTTT. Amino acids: CASSSPNQPQHF.

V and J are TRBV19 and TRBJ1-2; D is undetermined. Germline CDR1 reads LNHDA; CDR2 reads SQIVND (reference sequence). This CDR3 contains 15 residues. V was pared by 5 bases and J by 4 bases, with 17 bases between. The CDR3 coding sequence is TGTGCCAGTAGTTCCCTCATGACTGAATTCTATGGCTACACCTTC. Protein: CASSSLMTEFYGYTF.

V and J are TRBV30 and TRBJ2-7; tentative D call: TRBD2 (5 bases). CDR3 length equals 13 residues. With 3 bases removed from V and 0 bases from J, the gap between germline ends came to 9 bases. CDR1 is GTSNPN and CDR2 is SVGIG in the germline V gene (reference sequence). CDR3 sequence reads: CAWSRGVSYEQYF. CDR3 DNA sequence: TGTGCCTGGAGCCGGGGAGTCTCCTACGAGCAGTACTTC.

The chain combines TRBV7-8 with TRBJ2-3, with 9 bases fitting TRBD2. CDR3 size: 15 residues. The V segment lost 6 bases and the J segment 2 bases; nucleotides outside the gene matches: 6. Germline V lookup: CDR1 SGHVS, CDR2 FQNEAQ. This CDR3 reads CASRPTSGVTDTQYF. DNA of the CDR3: TGTGCCAGCAGGCCGACTAGCGGAGTCACAGATACGCAGTATTTT. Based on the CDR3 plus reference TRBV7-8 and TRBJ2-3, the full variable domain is GAGVSQSPRYKVAKRGQDVALRCDPISGHVSLFWYQQALGQGPEFLTYFQNEAQLDKSGLPSDRFFAERPEGSVSTLKIQRTQQEDSAVYLCASRPTSGVTDTQYFGPGTRLTVL.

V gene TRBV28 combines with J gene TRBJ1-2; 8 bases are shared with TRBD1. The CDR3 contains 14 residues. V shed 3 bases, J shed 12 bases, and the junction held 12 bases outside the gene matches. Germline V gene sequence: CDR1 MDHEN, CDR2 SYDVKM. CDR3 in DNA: TGTGCCAGCAGTTTGGCCAGGGGGCGGACTTCCAACACCTTC. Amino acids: CASSLARGRTSNTF.